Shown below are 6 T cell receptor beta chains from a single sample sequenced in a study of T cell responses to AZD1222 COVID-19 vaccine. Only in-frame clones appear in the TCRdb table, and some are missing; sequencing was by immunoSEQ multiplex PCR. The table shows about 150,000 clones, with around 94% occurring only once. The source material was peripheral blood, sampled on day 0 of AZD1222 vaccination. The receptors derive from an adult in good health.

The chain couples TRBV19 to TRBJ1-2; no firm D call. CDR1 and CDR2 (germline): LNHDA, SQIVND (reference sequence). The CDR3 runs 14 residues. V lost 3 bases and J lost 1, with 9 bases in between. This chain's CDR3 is CASSMAVLNYGYTF. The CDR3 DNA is TGTGCCAGTAGTATGGCCGTTCTTAACTATGGCTACACCTTC.

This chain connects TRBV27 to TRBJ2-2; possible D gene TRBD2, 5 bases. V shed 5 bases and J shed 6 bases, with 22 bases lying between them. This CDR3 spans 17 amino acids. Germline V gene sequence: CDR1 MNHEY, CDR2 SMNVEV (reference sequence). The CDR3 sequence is CASSPLSWYSGAGELFF. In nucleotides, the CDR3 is TGTGCCAGCAGTCCACTTAGCTGGTACTCCGGGGCCGGGGAGCTGTTTTTT.

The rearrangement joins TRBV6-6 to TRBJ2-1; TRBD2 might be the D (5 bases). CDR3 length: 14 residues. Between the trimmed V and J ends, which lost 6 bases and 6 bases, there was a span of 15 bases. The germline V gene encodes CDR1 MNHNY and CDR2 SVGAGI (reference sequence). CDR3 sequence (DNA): TGTGCCAGCAGCCCCGGAGGACTCCTCAATGAGCAGTTCTTC. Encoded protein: CASSPGGLLNEQFF.

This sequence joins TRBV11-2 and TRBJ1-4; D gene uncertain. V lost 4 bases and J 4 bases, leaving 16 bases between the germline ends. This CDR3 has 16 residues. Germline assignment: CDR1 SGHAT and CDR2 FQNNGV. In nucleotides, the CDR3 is TGTGCCAGCAGCTCGCCTACCGGGAGGGATAATGAAAAACTGTTTTTT. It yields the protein CASSSPTGRDNEKLFF.

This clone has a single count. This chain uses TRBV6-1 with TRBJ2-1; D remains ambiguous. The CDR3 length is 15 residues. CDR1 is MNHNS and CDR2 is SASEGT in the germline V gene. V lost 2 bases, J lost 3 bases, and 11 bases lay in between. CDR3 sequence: CASSEPAGSYNEQFF. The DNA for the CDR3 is TGTGCCAGCAGTGAACCGGCAGGCAGCTACAATGAGCAGTTCTTC.

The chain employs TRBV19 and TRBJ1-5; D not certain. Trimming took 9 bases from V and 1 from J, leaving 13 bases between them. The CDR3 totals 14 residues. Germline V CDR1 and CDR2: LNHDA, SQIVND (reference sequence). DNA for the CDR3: TGTGCCAGCCGTCTGCCGGGCAGCAATCAGCCCCAGCATTTT. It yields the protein CASRLPGSNQPQHF.